The T cell receptor (beta chain) described here comes from a study of shared clonotypes between healthy human individuals. Study in general: Aged 18 to 49, the donors were a couple of women and a few men.

CDR3 length equals 16 residues. Germline-derived CDR1 and CDR2 are LNHNV and YYDKDF (reference sequence). Trimming at V came to 1 base and at J to 2 bases, leaving 5 bases not matched to a gene. The protocol was immunoSEQ multiplex PCR, while the TCRdb copy is restricted to in-frame clones and leaves out a portion. Among some 490,000 clones listed, 78% were seen once. V and J are TRBV15 and TRBJ2-3, with 8 bases fitting TRBD2. Sequenced material: PBMCs. The receptor was isolated from a woman between 35 and 50 years old in good health. Some clones in this sample may be carry-over from other donors' samples. The CDR3 loop is CATSRVPGGNTDTQYF. As DNA, the CDR3 is TGTGCCACCAGCAGAGTTCCGGGAGGGAACACAGATACGCAGTATTTT.